This T cell receptor beta chain was captured by sequencing in a study of shared clonotypes between healthy human individuals. The protocol was immunoSEQ multiplex PCR, while the TCRdb copy is restricted to in-frame clones and leaves out a portion. Of about 330,000 clones in the sample, about nine tenths were seen once. V gave up 5 bases and J gave up 5 bases, with 22 bases separating them. CDR1 is MNHEY and CDR2 is SMNVEV in the germline V gene (reference sequence). The CDR3 runs 16 residues. The receptor was derived from a man between 18 and 29 years old in good health. V is TRBV27 and J is TRBJ2-7; D perhaps matches TRBD2 (6 bases). The sequencing input was memory CD8+ T cells sorted from blood. Subset meaning: CD45RO+ cells pooled with CCR7-negative TemRA cells. The CDR3, as DNA: TGTGCCAGCAGTACCATCCTCGGGGGAGAATTACACGAGCAGTACTTC. Its translation is CASSTILGGELHEQYF.